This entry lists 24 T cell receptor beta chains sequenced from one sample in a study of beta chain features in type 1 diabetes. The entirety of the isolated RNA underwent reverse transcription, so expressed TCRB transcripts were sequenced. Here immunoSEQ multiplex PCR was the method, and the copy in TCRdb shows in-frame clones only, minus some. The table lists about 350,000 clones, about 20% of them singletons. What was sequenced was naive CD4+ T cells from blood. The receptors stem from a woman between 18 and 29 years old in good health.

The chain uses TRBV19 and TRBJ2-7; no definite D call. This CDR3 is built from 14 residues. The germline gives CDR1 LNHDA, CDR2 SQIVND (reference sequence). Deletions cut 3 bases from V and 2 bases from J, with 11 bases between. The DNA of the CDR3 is TGTGCCAGTAGTATCCAGATTGTTGCCTACGAGCAGTACTTC. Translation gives CASSIQIVAYEQYF.

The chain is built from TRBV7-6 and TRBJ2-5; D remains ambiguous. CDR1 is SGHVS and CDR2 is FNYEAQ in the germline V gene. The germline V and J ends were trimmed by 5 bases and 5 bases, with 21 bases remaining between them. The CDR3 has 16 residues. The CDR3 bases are TGTGCCAGCAGCCACCGTCTCTCCGGGTCCGAGGAGACCCAGTACTTC. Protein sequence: CASSHRLSGSEETQYF. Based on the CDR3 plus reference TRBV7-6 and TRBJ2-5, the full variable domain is GAGVSQSPRYKVTKRGQDVALRCDPISGHVSLYWYRQALGQGPEFLTYFNYEAQQDKSGLPNDRFSAERPEGSISTLTIQRTEQRDSAMYRCASSHRLSGSEETQYFGPGTRLLVL.

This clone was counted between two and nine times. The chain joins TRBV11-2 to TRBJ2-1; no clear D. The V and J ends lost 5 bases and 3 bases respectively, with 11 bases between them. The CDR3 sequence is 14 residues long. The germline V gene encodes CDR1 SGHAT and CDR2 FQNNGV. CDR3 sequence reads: CASSPYAGYNEQFF. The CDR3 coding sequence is TGTGCCAGCAGCCCTTACGCAGGCTACAATGAGCAGTTCTTC.

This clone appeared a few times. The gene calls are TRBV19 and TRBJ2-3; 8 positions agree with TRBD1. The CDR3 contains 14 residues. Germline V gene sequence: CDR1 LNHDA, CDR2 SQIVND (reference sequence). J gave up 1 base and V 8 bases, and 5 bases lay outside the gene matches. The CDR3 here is CASAEDRGTDTQYF. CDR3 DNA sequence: TGTGCCAGTGCCGAGGACAGGGGCACAGATACGCAGTATTTT.

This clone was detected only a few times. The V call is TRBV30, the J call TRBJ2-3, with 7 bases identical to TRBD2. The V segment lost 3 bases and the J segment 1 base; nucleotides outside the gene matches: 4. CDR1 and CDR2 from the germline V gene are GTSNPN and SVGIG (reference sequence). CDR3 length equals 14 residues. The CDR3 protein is CAWSSGDGTDTQYF. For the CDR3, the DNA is TGTGCCTGGAGCAGCGGGGACGGCACAGATACGCAGTATTTT.

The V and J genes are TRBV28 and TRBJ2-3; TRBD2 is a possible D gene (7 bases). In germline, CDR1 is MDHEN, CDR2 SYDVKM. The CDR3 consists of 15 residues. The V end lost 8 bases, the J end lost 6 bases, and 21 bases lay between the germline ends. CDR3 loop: CASWDRGALGDTQYF. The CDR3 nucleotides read TGTGCCAGCTGGGATCGGGGGGCCTTGGGTGATACGCAGTATTTT. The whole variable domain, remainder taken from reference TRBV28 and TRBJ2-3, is DVKVTQSSRYLVKRTGEKVFLECVQDMDHENMFWYRQDPGLGLRLIYFSYDVKMKEKGDIPEGYSVSREKKERFSLILESASTNQTSMYLCASWDRGALGDTQYFGPGTRLTVL.

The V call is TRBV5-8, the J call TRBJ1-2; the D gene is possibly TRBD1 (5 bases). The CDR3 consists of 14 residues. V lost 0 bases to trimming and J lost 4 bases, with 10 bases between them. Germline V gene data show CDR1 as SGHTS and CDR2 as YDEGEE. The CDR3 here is CASSLDRGTYGYTF. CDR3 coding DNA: TGTGCCAGCAGCTTGGATAGGGGCACCTATGGCTACACCTTC.

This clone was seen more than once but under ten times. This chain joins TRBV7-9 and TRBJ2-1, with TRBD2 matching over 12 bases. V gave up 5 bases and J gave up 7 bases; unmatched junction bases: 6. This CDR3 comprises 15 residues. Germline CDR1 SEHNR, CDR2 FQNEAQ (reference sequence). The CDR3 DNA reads TGTGCCAGCAGCCCCGGACTAGCGGGGATTAATGAGCAGTTCTTC. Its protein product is CASSPGLAGINEQFF.

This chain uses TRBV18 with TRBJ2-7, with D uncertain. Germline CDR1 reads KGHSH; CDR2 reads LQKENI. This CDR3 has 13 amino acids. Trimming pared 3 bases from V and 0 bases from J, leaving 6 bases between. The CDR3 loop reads CASSPVSSYEQYF. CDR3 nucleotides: TGTGCCAGCTCACCGGTGAGCTCCTACGAGCAGTACTTC.

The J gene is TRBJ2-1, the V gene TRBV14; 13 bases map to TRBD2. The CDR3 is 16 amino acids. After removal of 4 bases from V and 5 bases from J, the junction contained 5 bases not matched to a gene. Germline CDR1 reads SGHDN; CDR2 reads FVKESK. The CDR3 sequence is CASSPTSGRAHNEQFF. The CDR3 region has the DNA TGTGCCAGCAGCCCAACTAGCGGGAGGGCCCACAATGAGCAGTTCTTC.

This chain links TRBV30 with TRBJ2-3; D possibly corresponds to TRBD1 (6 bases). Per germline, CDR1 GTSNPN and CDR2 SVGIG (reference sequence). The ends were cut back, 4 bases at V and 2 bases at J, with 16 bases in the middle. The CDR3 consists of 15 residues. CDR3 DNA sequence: TGTGCCTGGACCCAGGGGACGGGGCACACAGATACGCAGTATTTT. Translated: CAWTQGTGHTDTQYF.

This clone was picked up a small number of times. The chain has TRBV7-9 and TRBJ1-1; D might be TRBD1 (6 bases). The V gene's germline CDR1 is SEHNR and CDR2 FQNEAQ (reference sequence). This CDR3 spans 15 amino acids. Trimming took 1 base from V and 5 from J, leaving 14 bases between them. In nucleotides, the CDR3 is TGTGCCAGCAGCTTAGGTGGGACACAGTGGACTGAAGCTTTCTTT. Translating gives CASSLGGTQWTEAFF. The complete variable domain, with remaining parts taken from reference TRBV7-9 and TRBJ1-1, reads DTGVSQNPRHKITKRGQNVTFRCDPISEHNRLYWYRQTLGQGPEFLTYFQNEAQLEKSRLLSDRFSAERPKGSFSTLEIQRTEQGDSAMYLCASSLGGTQWTEAFFGQGTRLTVV.

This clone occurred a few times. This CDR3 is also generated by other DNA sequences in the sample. Here the CDR3 DNA reads TGCAGCGTTGGCGGACAGAACTATGGCTACACCTTC. It yields the protein CSVGGQNYGYTF. V is TRBV29-1 and J is TRBJ1-2, with a tentative D call TRBD1 (6 bases). CDR1 is SQVTM and CDR2 is ANQGSEA in the germline V gene. Trimming pared 4 bases from V and 2 bases from J, leaving 8 bases between. The CDR3 contains 12 residues.

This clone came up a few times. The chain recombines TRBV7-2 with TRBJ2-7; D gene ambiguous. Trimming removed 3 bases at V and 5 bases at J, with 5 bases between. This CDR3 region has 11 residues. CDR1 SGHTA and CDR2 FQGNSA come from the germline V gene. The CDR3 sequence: CASSFLHEQYF. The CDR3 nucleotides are TGTGCCAGCAGCTTTCTTCACGAGCAGTACTTC. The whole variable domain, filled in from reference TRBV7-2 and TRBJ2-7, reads GAGVSQSPSNKVTEKGKDVELRCDPISGHTALYWYRQSLGQGLEFLIYFQGNSAPDKSGLPSDRFSAERTGGSVSTLTIQRTQQEDSAVYLCASSFLHEQYFGPGTRLTVT.

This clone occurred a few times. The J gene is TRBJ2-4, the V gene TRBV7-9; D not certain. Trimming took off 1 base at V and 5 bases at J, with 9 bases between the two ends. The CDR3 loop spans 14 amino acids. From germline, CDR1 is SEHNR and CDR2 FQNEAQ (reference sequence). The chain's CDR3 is CASSLGNGENIQYF. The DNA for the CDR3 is TGTGCCAGCAGCTTAGGGAACGGAGAAAACATTCAGTACTTC.

The CDR3 here is CASSHTGIAKNIQYF. The CDR3 bases are TGTGCCAGCAGCCATACAGGGATAGCCAAAAACATTCAGTACTTC. This rearrangement joins TRBV14 to TRBJ2-4; the D gene is possibly TRBD1 (6 bases). V was cut by 3 bases and J by 0 bases, with 9 bases left in between. The germline V gene encodes CDR1 SGHDN and CDR2 FVKESK. The CDR3 sequence is 15 residues long.

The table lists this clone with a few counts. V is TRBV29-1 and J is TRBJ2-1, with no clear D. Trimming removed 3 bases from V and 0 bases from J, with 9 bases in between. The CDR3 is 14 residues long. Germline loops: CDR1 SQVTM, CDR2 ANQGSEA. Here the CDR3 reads CSVELQSSYNEQFF. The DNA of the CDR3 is TGCAGCGTTGAGTTACAGAGCTCCTACAATGAGCAGTTCTTC.

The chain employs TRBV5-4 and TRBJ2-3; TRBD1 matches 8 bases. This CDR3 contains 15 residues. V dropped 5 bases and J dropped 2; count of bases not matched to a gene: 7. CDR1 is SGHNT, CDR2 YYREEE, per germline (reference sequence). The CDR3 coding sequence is TGTGCCAGCAGTTCGACAGGGGAGAACACAGATACGCAGTATTTT. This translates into CASSSTGENTDTQYF.

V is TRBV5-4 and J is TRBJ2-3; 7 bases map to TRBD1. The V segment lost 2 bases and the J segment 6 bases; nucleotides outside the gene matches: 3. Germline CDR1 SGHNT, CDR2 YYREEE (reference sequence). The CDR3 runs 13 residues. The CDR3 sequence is CASSLDREDTQYF. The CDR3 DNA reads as TGTGCCAGCAGCTTAGACAGGGAGGATACGCAGTATTTT.

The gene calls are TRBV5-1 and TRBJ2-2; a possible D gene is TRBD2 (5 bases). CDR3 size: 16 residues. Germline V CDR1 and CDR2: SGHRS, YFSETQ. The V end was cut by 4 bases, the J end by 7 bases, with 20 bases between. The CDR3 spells CASSPGPPRGGGELFF. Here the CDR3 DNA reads TGCGCCAGCAGCCCCGGGCCCCCCAGAGGAGGCGGGGAGCTGTTTTTT.

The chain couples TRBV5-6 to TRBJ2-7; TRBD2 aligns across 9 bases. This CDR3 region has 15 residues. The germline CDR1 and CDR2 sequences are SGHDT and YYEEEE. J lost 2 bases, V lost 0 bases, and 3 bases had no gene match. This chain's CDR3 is CASSLASSGTYEQYF. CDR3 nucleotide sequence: TGTGCCAGCAGCTTGGCTTCTAGCGGGACCTACGAGCAGTACTTC.

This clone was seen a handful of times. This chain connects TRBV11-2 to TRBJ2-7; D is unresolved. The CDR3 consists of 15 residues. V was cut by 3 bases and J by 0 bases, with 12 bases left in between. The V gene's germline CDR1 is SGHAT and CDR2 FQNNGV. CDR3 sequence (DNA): TGTGCCAGCAGCTTCTCTTCCGACACCTCCTACGAGCAGTACTTC. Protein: CASSFSSDTSYEQYF.

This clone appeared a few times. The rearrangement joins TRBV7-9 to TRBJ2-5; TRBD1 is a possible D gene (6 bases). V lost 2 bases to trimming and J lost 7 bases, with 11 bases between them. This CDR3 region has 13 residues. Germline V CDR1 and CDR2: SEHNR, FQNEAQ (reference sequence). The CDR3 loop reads CASSLTGKVTQYF. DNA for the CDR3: TGTGCCAGCAGCTTAACAGGGAAAGTGACCCAGTACTTC. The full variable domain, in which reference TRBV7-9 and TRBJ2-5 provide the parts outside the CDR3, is DTGVSQNPRHKITKRGQNVTFRCDPISEHNRLYWYRQTLGQGPEFLTYFQNEAQLEKSRLLSDRFSAERPKGSFSTLEIQRTEQGDSAMYLCASSLTGKVTQYFGPGTRLLVL.

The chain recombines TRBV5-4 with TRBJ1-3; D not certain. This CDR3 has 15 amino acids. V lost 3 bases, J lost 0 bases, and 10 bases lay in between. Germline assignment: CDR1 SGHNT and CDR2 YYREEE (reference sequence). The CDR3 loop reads CASSSTGSSGNTIYF. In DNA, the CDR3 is TGTGCCAGCAGCTCGACGGGGAGCTCTGGAAACACCATATATTTT.